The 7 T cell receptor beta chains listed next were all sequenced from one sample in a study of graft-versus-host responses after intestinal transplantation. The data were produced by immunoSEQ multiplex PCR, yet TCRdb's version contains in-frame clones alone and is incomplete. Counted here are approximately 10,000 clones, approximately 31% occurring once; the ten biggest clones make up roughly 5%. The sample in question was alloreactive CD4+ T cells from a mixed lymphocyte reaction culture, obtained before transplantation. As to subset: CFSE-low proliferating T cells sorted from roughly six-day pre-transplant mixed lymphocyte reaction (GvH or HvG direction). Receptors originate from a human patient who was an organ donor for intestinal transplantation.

CDR3 in DNA: TGTGCCAGCAGCTTGCACCCCTATAATTCACCCCTCCACTTT. It is translated as CASSLHPYNSPLHF. The chain is built from TRBV7-3 and TRBJ1-6; no reliable D call. The germline V gene encodes CDR1 SGHTA and CDR2 FQGTGA. CDR3 length: 14 amino acids. V lost 3 bases and J 2 bases, leaving 5 bases between the germline ends.

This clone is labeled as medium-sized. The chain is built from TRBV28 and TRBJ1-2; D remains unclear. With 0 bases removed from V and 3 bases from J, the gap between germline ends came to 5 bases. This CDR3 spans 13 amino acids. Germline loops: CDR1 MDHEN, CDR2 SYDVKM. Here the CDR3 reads CASSLWVYYGYTF. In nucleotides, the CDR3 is TGTGCCAGCAGTTTATGGGTTTACTATGGCTACACCTTC.

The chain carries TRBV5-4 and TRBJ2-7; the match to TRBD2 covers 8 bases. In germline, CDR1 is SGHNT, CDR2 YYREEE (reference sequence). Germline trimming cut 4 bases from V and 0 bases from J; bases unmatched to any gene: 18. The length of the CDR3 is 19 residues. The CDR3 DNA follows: TGTGCCAGCAGCCAAGAGGTCAGCGGGGGCCGCCTAAGCTCCTACGAGCAGTACTTC. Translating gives CASSQEVSGGRLSSYEQYF.

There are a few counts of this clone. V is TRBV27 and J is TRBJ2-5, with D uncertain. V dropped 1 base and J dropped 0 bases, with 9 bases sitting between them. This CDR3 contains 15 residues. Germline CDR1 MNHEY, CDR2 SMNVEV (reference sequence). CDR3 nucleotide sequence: TGTGCCAGCAGTTTATACCCCTCCTACCAAGAGACCCAGTACTTC. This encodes CASSLYPSYQETQYF.

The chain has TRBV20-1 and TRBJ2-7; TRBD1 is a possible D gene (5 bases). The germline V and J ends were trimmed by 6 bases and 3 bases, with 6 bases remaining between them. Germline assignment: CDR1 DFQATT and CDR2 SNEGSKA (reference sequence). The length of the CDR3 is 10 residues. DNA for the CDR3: TGCAGTGCCGACAGCTACGAGCAGTACTTC. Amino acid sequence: CSADSYEQYF.

The CDR3 DNA reads as TGTGCCAGCAGCGCACCTAGCGGGGGTTACAATGAGCAGTTCTTC. Its protein is CASSAPSGGYNEQFF. This chain uses TRBV9 with TRBJ2-1; 10 bases line up with TRBD2. The V and J ends lost 3 bases and 4 bases, in that order; junction bases with no gene match: 4. This CDR3 spans 15 amino acids. In germline, CDR1 is SGDLS, CDR2 YYNGEE.

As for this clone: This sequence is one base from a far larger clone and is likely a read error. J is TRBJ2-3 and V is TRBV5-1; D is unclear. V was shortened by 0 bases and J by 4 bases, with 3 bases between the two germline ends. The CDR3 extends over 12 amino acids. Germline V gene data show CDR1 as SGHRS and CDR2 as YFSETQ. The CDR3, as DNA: TGCGCCAGCAGCTTGGGGGCAGATACGCAGTATTTT. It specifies CASSLGADTQYF.